The 17 T cell receptor beta chains below were found in one sample sequenced in a study of T-cell reconstitution after alpha-beta-depleted transplantation in children. Unique molecular identifiers were built into the TCRbeta library. TCRdb recomputed calls from the PCR reads with MiXCR, one row per CDR3 protein. Here the sample spans hundreds of thousands of distinct CDR3 sequences, approximately 8.9% being singletons. The specimen was PBMCs, mostly from graft donor cells, collected 180 days after TCRalphabeta/CD19-depleted stem cell transplant. The receptors originated from a male patient between 5 and 17 years old who had a stem cell transplant for acute lymphoblastic leukemia, so the T cells may come from the graft donor.

This clonotype showed up many times. The rearrangement joins TRBV7-6 to TRBJ2-3; tentatively, D is TRBD1 or TRBD2 (6 bases each). The CDR3 has 17 residues. V was clipped by 1 base and J by 2 bases, with 16 bases between them. Germline values: CDR1 SGHVS, CDR2 FNYEAQ. The CDR3 here is CASSLVPHGGYTDTQYF. In DNA, the CDR3 is TGTGCCAGCAGCTTAGTCCCGCACGGGGGCTACACAGATACGCAGTATTTT. Looking up the rest from reference TRBV7-6 and TRBJ2-3 gives the full variable domain: GAGVSQSPRYKVTKRGQDVALRCDPISGHVSLYWYRQALGQGPEFLTYFNYEAQQDKSGLPNDRFSAERPEGSISTLTIQRTEQRDSAMYRCASSLVPHGGYTDTQYFGPGTRLTVL.

This clonotype occurred many times. The chain has TRBV7-9 and TRBJ1-1, with D possibly TRBD1 on 6 matching bases. The CDR3 totals 14 residues. V was cut by 3 bases and J by 6 bases, with 14 bases left in between. CDR1 and CDR2 from the germline V gene are SEHNR and FQNEAQ (reference sequence). The CDR3 sequence: CASSLQGIGAEAFF. The CDR3 DNA reads TGTGCCAGCAGCTTGCAGGGGATCGGAGCTGAAGCTTTCTTT.

This clonotype was seen many times. V is TRBV20-1 and J is TRBJ2-7, with TRBD1 matching 8 bases. CDR1 and CDR2 from the germline V gene are DFQATT and SNEGSKA (reference sequence). The CDR3 consists of 12 residues. V was clipped by 6 bases and J by 3 bases; unmatched bases: 4. CDR3 in amino acids: CSAPDRDYEQYF. CDR3 DNA: TGCAGTGCCCCGGACAGGGACTACGAGCAGTACTTC.

This clonotype was found a few times. The chain combines TRBV14 with TRBJ2-1, with D possibly being TRBD2 (5 bases). The CDR3 sequence is 14 residues long. Deletions cut 3 bases from V and 0 bases from J, with 6 bases between. Germline V CDR1 and CDR2: SGHDN, FVKESK. The CDR3 sequence: CASSQGVSYNEQFF. The CDR3 coding sequence is TGTGCCAGCAGCCAGGGAGTCTCCTACAATGAGCAGTTCTTC.

In its sample, this clonotype was seen many times. DNA of the CDR3: TGCGCCAGCAGCCAAGAATCGGGTGGTGAAGCTTTCTTT. It specifies CASSQESGGEAFF. This chain uses TRBV4-3 with TRBJ1-1; D unclear. CDR3 length equals 13 residues. V lost 0 bases and J lost 7, with 9 bases in between. Germline V CDR1 and CDR2: LGHNA, YSLEER.

This clonotype was picked up many times. This chain connects TRBV5-1 to TRBJ2-1; possible D gene TRBD1, 6 bases. Germline CDR1 is SGHRS and CDR2 is YFSETQ. The length of the CDR3 is 16 residues. V was shortened by 0 bases and J by 4 bases, with 14 bases between the two germline ends. The DNA for the CDR3 is TGCGCCAGCAGCTTGGGAAACAGGGCCCTTTACAATGAGCAGTTCTTC. Translated: CASSLGNRALYNEQFF.

This clonotype was observed many times. V and J are TRBV20-1 and TRBJ2-7; 8 nucleotides align to TRBD2. V trimming: 0 bases; J trimming: 0 bases; junction bases outside the gene matches: 16. CDR1 is DFQATT and CDR2 is SNEGSKA in the germline V gene (reference sequence). The CDR3 sequence is 19 residues long. The CDR3 DNA reads TGCAGTGCTAGAGATTATGGGCGGGAGGCCTCCTATAGCTCCTACGAGCAGTACTTC. It codes for CSARDYGREASYSSYEQYF.

This clonotype was recorded many times. This chain uses TRBV18 with TRBJ2-1, with D perhaps TRBD1 or TRBD2 (5 bases each). CDR3 size: 14 residues. Germline CDR1 and CDR2: KGHSH and LQKENI. Trimming stripped 2 bases from V and 5 bases from J, with 10 bases between. The CDR3 DNA follows: TGTGCCAGCTCACCATCGGGACCGCACAATGAGCAGTTCTTC. Amino acid sequence: CASSPSGPHNEQFF.

At least ten counts were recorded for this clonotype. The chain combines TRBV7-2 with TRBJ2-3; TRBD2 matches at 8 bases. The germline gives CDR1 SGHTA, CDR2 FQGNSA. V gave up 3 bases and J gave up 6 bases; unmatched junction bases: 11. This CDR3 has 16 amino acids. CDR3 bases: TGTGCCAGCAGCTTGGGCGGGGGGTGGCCGGTGGATACGCAGTATTTT. Protein product: CASSLGGGWPVDTQYF.

In its sample, this clonotype was seen many times. The chain links TRBV2 to TRBJ2-1; no clear D. The germline CDR1 and CDR2 sequences are SNHLY and FYNNEI. The CDR3 is 12 residues long. The V and J ends lost 8 bases and 4 bases respectively, with 9 bases between them. CDR3 in DNA: TGTGCCAGCCGGACGGATTACAATGAGCAGTTCTTC. Translated, it gives CASRTDYNEQFF. Looking up the rest from reference TRBV2 and TRBJ2-1 gives the full variable domain: EPEVTQTPSHQVTQMGQEVILRCVPISNHLYFYWYRQILGQKVEFLVSFYNNEISEKSEIFDDQFSVERPDGSNFTLKIRSTKLEDSAMYFCASRTDYNEQFFGPGTRLTVL.

This clonotype was observed many times. The chain links TRBV5-1 to TRBJ2-2; D possibly corresponds to TRBD1 (5 bases). The CDR3 contains 13 residues. Between the trimmed V and J ends, which lost 5 bases and 5 bases, there was a span of 10 bases. CDR1 is SGHRS, CDR2 YFSETQ, per germline. The chain's CDR3 is CASSPGITGELFF. CDR3 nucleotide sequence: TGCGCCAGCAGTCCAGGGATAACCGGGGAGCTGTTTTTT.

This sequence joins TRBV2 and TRBJ2-3, with 7 nucleotides matching TRBD2. V shed 4 bases, J shed 2 bases, and the junction held 6 bases outside the gene matches. The germline CDR1 and CDR2 sequences are SNHLY and FYNNEI. The CDR3 sequence is 15 residues long. CDR3 in amino acids: CASSASGSNTDTQYF. The CDR3 DNA sequence: TGTGCCAGCAGTGCTAGCGGTTCTAACACAGATACGCAGTATTTT.

The chain joins TRBV18 to TRBJ2-7, with D possibly TRBD1 on 5 matching bases. This CDR3 comprises 13 residues. V was shortened by 11 bases and J by 1 base, with 15 bases between the two germline ends. CDR1 is KGHSH and CDR2 is LQKENI in the germline V gene. The CDR3: CASALAGSYEQYF. The CDR3 bases are TGTGCCTCGGCCCTCGCAGGGTCCTACGAGCAGTACTTC.

This clonotype has at least ten counts. V usage is TRBV29-1 and J usage is TRBJ2-2; 8 bases line up with TRBD1. Germline CDR1 reads SQVTM; CDR2 reads ANQGSEA. Trimming cost V 6 bases and J 0 bases; bases outside gene matches: 3. The CDR3 contains 14 residues. CDR3 nucleotide sequence: TGCAGCGTAGCAGGGGGCCCGAACACCGGGGAGCTGTTTTTT. Protein sequence: CSVAGGPNTGELFF.

This clonotype was seen repeatedly, ten times or more. This rearrangement joins TRBV29-1 to TRBJ2-7, with D tentatively TRBD1 or TRBD2 (7 bases each). The germline V gene encodes CDR1 SQVTM and CDR2 ANQGSEA. The CDR3 is 12 amino acids. In nucleotides, the CDR3 is TGCAGTGCGGCAGGGGGGGGTTTCGAGCAGTACTTC. Translated: CSAAGGGFEQYF.

This clonotype came up many times. The chain carries TRBV5-1 and TRBJ1-2; tentative D call: TRBD1 (5 bases). V was pared by 0 bases and J by 8 bases, with 11 bases between. CDR1 and CDR2 from the germline V gene are SGHRS and YFSETQ. The CDR3 covers 13 residues. Here the CDR3 reads CASSLDQGRGYTF. The CDR3 nucleotides are TGCGCCAGCAGCTTGGACCAGGGAAGAGGCTACACCTTC.

As regards this clonotype: This could be a read error, since a much larger clone is one nucleotide away. This chain links TRBV20-1 with TRBJ2-4; 7 nucleotides line up with TRBD1. Germline CDR1 DFQATT, CDR2 SNEGSKA (reference sequence). The V segment lost 0 bases and the J segment 2 bases; nucleotides outside the gene matches: 4. CDR3 size: 15 residues. The CDR3 is CSARDLGGSKNIQYF. The CDR3 nucleotides are TGCAGTGCTAGAGATTTAGGGGGCTCCAAAAACATTCAGTACTTC.